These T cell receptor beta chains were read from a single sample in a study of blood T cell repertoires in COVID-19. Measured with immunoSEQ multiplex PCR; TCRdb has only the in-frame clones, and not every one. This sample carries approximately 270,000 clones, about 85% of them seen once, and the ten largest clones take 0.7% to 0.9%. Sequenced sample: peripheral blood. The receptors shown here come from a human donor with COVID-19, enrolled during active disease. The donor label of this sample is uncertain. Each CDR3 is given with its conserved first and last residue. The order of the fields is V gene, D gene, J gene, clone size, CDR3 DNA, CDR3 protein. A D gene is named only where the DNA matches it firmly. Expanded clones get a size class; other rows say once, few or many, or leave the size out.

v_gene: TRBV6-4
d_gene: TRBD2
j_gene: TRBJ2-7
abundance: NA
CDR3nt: TGTGCCAGGGGCGGACTAGCGGCCTCGAGCTCCTACGAGCAGTACTTC
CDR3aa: CARGGLAASSSYEQYF

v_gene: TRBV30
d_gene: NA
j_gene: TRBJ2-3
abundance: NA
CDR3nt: TGTGCCTGGAGTGCCCAGGGCCCTACGCAGTATTTT
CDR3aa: CAWSAQGPTQYF

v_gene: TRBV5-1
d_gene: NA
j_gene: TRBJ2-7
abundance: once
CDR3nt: TGCGCCAGCAGCTTCTCAGGCCAACTGGACGAGCAGTACTTC
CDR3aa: CASSFSGQLDEQYF

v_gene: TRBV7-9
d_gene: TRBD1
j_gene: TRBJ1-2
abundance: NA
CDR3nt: TGTGCCAGCGGCGGACAGGCTCCCTATGGCTACACCTTC
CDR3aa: CASGGQAPYGYTF

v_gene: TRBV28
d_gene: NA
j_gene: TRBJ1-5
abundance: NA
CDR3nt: TGTGCCAGCAGTTTATCCCTTGGCGGTCAGCCCCAGCATTTT
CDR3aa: CASSLSLGGQPQHF

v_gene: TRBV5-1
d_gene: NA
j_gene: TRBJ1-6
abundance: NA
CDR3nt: TGCGCCAGCAGACCGGGCGACGCCGGGAGGAATTCACCCCTCCACTTT
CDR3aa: CASRPGDAGRNSPLHF

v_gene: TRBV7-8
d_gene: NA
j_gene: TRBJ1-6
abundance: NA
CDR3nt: TGTGCCAGCAGCTTATGGGGCGGGGGGGGCTATAATTCACCCCTCCACTTT
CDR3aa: CASSLWGGGGYNSPLHF

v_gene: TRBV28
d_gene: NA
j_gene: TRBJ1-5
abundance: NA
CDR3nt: TGTGCCAGCAGGCCGAACACGTCACCGGGACAGCCCCAGCATTTT
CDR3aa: CASRPNTSPGQPQHF

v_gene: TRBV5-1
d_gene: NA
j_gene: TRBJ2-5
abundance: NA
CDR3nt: TGCGCCAGCAGCTCCCGAGGTGACCGGCAAGAGACCCAGTACTTC
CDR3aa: CASSSRGDRQETQYF

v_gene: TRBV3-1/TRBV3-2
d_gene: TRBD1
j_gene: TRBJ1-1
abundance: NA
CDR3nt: TGTGCCAGCAGCCTGACAGGGGCTGAGAACACTGAAGCTTTCTTT
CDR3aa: CASSLTGAENTEAFF

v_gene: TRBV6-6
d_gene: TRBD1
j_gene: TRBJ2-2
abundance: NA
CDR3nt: TGTGCCAGCAGCCGAGACAGGGGCGCTTCTCTGGGGAACACCGGGGAGCTGTTTTTT
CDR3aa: CASSRDRGASLGNTGELFF

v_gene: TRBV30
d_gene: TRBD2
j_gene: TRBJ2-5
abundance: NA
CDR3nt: TGTGCCTGGAGCCCCGGGCTAGCGGGACTGGTCGGGAACACCCAGTACTTC
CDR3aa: CAWSPGLAGLVGNTQYF

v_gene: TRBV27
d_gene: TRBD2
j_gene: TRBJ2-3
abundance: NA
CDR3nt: TGTGCCAGCAGTTTATCCCTAGCGGGAGGGTTGGATACGCAGTATTTT
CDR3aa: CASSLSLAGGLDTQYF

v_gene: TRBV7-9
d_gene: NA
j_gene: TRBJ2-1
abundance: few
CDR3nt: TGTGCCAGCAGCTTCCGGACTAACCACAATGAGCAGTTCTTC
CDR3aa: CASSFRTNHNEQFF

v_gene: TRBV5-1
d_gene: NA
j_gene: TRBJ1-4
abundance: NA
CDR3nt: TGCGCCAGCAGCTTACAGGCGGCAACTAATGAAAAACTGTTTTTT
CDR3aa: CASSLQAATNEKLFF

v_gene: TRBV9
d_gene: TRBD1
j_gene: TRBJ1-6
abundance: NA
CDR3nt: TGTGCCAGCAGCGAGCAGGGACAGGGGAATTCACCCCTCCACTTT
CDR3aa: CASSEQGQGNSPLHF

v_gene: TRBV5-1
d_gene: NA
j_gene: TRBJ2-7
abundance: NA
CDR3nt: TGCGCCTCCTCCCAACGGCCAGGTACGACGGAGCAGTACTTC
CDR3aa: CASSQRPGTTEQYF

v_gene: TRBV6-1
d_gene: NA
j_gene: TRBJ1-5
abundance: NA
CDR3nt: TGTGCCAGCAGTGAAAGAGTTTCTAGCAATCAGCCCCAGCATTTT
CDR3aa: CASSERVSSNQPQHF

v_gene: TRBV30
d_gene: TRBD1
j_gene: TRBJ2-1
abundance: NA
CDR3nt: TGTGCCTGGAGTACCGGACAGGGGGGGTACAATGAGCAGTTCTTC
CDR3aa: CAWSTGQGGYNEQFF

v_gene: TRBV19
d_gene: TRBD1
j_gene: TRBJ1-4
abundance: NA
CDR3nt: TGTGCCAGTAGTATAACAGGGGCTCGGGAAAAACTGTTTTTT
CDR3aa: CASSITGAREKLFF

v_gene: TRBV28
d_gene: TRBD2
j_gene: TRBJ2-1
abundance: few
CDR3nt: TGTGCCAGCAGTTTATACCCGGGGGGCAATGAGCAGTTCTTC
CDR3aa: CASSLYPGGNEQFF

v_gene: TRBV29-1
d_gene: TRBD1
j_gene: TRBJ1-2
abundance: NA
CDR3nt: TGCAGCGCTGCGCAGGGGGCGAGATCGGATGGCTACACCTTC
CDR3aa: CSAAQGARSDGYTF

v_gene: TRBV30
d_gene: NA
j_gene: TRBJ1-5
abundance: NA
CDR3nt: TGTGCCTGGAGTTCACCCGCAGGGAACAATCAGCCCCAGCATTTT
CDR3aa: CAWSSPAGNNQPQHF

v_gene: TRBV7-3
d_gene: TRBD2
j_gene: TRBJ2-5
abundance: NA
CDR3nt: TGTGCCAGCAGCTTATCGTGGGAGGGAGAGACCCAGTACTTC
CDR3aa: CASSLSWEGETQYF

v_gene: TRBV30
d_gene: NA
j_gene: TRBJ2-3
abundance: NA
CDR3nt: TGTGCCTGGAGTTTGGGGGGAGGCACAGATACGCAGTATTTT
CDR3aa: CAWSLGGGTDTQYF

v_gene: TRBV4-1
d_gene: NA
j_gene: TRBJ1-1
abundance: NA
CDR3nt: TGCGCCAGCACCCGATGGGGAATGGACAGAAACACTGAAGCTTTCTTT
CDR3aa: CASTRWGMDRNTEAFF

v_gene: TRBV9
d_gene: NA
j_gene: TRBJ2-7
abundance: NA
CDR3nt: TGTGCCAGCAGCGTAGATCAGGGATACGAGCAGTACTTC
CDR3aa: CASSVDQGYEQYF

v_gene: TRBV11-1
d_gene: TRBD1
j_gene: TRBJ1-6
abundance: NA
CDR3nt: TGTGCCAGCAGCGCTCGGGACAGGAGGAATTCACCCCTCCACTTT
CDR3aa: CASSARDRRNSPLHF

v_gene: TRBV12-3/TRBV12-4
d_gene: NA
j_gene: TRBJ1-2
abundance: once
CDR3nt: TGTGCCAGCAGTTTAAACTTCTATGGCTACACCTTC
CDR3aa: CASSLNFYGYTF

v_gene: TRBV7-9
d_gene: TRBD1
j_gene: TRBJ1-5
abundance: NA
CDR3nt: TGTGCCAGCAGCTTATTTGGGACAGATCAGCCCCAGCATTTT
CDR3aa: CASSLFGTDQPQHF

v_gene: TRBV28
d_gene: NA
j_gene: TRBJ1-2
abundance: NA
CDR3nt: TGTGCCAGCAGTTTCAGTGCCAACCCAAAGGGCTACACCTTC
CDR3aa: CASSFSANPKGYTF

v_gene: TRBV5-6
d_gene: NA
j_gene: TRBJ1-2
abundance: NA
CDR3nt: TGTGCCTCCCGGACATTCCCCGTCCCTGGCTACACCTTC
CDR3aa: CASRTFPVPGYTF

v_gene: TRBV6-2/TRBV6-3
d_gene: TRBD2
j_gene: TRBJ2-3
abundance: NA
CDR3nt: TGTGCCAGCAGTTACTCTCCACTAGCGGCCAACCCTAGCACAGATACGCAGTATTTT
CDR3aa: CASSYSPLAANPSTDTQYF

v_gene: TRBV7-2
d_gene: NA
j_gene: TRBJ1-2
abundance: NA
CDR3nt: TGTGCCAGCAGCCCGGTCCCCCCCTTAGCTGGCTACACCTTC
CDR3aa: CASSPVPPLAGYTF

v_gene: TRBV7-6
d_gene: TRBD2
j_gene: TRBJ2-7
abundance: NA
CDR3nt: TGTGCCAGCAGCTCTAGTACTAGCGGGAGAAACGAGCAGTACTTC
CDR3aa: CASSSSTSGRNEQYF